This T cell receptor beta chain was retrieved from a study of blood T cell repertoires in COVID-19. Here immunoSEQ multiplex PCR was the method, and the copy in TCRdb shows in-frame clones only, minus some. The sample carries more than 150,000 clones, 84% recorded once. The length of the CDR3 is 14 residues. Trimming left V 5 bases short and J 6 bases short, with 16 bases between. The germline V gene has CDR1 MNHEY and CDR2 SVGAGI. Participants were aged about 18 to 100 years, lived in 20 to 30 US areas, and enrolled virtually. Cohort allocation depended upon clinical history that participants reported. Recovered status applied to Cohort 3 donors who had two consecutive negative PCRs. It also applied to those with clearance or with symptom resolution. This clone was found once.

The TCR comes from a woman aged 50 to 65 who had recovered from COVID-19. Sequenced input: PBMCs or T cells enriched from blood (not recorded which). The chain recombines TRBV6-5 with TRBJ1-1, with D possibly TRBD1 on 6 matching bases. Written as DNA, the CDR3 is TGTGCCAGCAGTAGGGGACAAGCCAGGGCTGAAGCTTTCTTT. Encoded protein: CASSRGQARAEAFF.